Listed below are T cell receptor beta chains from one sample, sequenced in a study of beta chain features in type 1 diabetes. Data came from immunoSEQ multiplex PCR; TCRdb stores just in-frame clones and leaves some out. The data show about 400,000 clones, with over 10% seen just once and around 0.01% held by the top ten. What was sequenced was naive CD4+ T cells from blood. Receptors originate from a woman in her late teens or twenties with type 1 diabetes. Both conserved end residues are part of each CDR3. D genes are given only for firm matches. Expanded clones get a size class; other rows say once, few or many, or leave the size out.

CDR3 DNA: TGTGCCAGCAGTCGCCACGGTCGACAGGGTAACGAGGACTTC
CDR3 protein: CASSRHGRQGNEDF
V gene: TRBV28
clone size: NA
J gene: TRBJ2-4
CDR3 length: 14
D gene: TRBD1

CDR3 DNA: TGCGCCAGCAGCTTGGTCGGTGGGGGGGCAGGTCAGCCCCAGCATTTT
CDR3 protein: CASSLVGGGAGQPQHF
V gene: TRBV5-1
clone size: NA
J gene: TRBJ1-5
CDR3 length: 16
D gene: NA

CDR3 DNA: TGCAGCGTTGGTCGACAGGGAGTGAGTGAGCAGTACTTC
CDR3 protein: CSVGRQGVSEQYF
V gene: TRBV29-1
clone size: NA
J gene: TRBJ2-7
CDR3 length: 13
D gene: TRBD1

CDR3 DNA: TGTGCCAGCAGCCTGGGGGGGTACTATAATTCACCCCTCCACTTT
CDR3 protein: CASSLGGYYNSPLHF
V gene: TRBV25-1
clone size: NA
J gene: TRBJ1-6
CDR3 length: 15
D gene: NA

CDR3 DNA: TGTGCCAGCAGCCCTAGAGGACAGGGGGGCAGTGAGCAGTTCTTC
CDR3 protein: CASSPRGQGGSEQFF
V gene: TRBV11-3
clone size: NA
J gene: TRBJ2-1
CDR3 length: 15
D gene: TRBD1

CDR3 DNA: TGTGCCAGCACCCGAGCGGGAGGGCCCAACGAGCAGTACTTC
CDR3 protein: CASTRAGGPNEQYF
V gene: TRBV7-9
clone size: NA
J gene: TRBJ2-7
CDR3 length: 14
D gene: TRBD2

CDR3 DNA: TGTGCCACCAGCAAGATCAGGAACACTGAAGCTTTCTTT
CDR3 protein: CATSKIRNTEAFF
V gene: TRBV15
clone size: few
J gene: TRBJ1-1
CDR3 length: 13
D gene: NA

CDR3 DNA: TGTGCCAGCAGCTTAGATCGGGTGACAGATACGCAGTATTTT
CDR3 protein: CASSLDRVTDTQYF
V gene: TRBV11-2
clone size: NA
J gene: TRBJ2-3
CDR3 length: 14
D gene: NA

CDR3 DNA: TGTGCCAGCAGGCCACTTAGCGGTCGACCCACAGATACGCAGTATTTT
CDR3 protein: CASRPLSGRPTDTQYF
V gene: TRBV28
clone size: few
J gene: TRBJ2-3
CDR3 length: 16
D gene: NA

CDR3 DNA: TGTGCCAGCAAACTAGCGGAGGGGGAGACCCAGTACTTC
CDR3 protein: CASKLAEGETQYF
V gene: TRBV2
clone size: few
J gene: TRBJ2-5
CDR3 length: 13
D gene: TRBD2

CDR3 DNA: TGCGCCAGCAGCTTGGTACAGAACACCGGGGAGCTGTTTTTT
CDR3 protein: CASSLVQNTGELFF
V gene: TRBV5-1
clone size: NA
J gene: TRBJ2-2
CDR3 length: 14
D gene: NA